The source of this T cell receptor beta chain is a study of monozygotic twins with inflammatory bowel disease. Study-level findings and limits: Ultimately, a single strong signal or clonotype associated with IBD was not supported.

Comment on this clonotype: Its target is not known.

Template-switch reactions added UMIs with a 6-nucleotide sample barcode. After re-calling the 5' RACE reads, TCRdb lists one entry per CDR3 protein, DNA absent. The sample spans over 110,000 distinct CDR3 sequences; the ten largest clones claim 2% to 3%. The CDR3 runs to 16 residues. Per the germline V gene, CDR1 is LGHNA and CDR2 is YNFKEQ. The chain uses TRBV4-2 and TRBJ2-2; as DNA is missing, the TRBD2 call by TCRdb cannot be tested. The sequenced sample was blood. This TCR was sampled from a human donor with ulcerative colitis or Crohn's disease, or a healthy co-twin of an affected twin (not recorded which). The CDR3 protein is CASSPSRPRNTGELFF.